This T cell receptor (beta chain) was obtained from a study of control samples from healthy donors and cancer patients. Only in-frame clones appear in the TCRdb table, and some are missing; sequencing was by immunoSEQ multiplex PCR. The sample holds 100,000 to 150,000 clones, approximately 87% seen once. With 5 bases clipped from V and 4 bases from J, the junction kept 10 bases outside the gene matches. The germline CDR1 and CDR2 sequences are LNHDA and SQIVND (reference sequence). CDR3 size: 16 residues. J is TRBJ1-4 and V is TRBV19, with 7 bases identical to TRBD1. The specimen sequenced was blood. This sequence was found in a man aged 55 to 70 in good health. This CDR3 is CASSPSPTGYNEKLFF. The CDR3 DNA follows: TGTGCCAGTAGTCCTAGCCCGACAGGGTATAATGAAAAACTGTTTTTT.